The sequence of this TCR beta chain was determined in a study of blood T cell repertoires in COVID-19. Generated by immunoSEQ multiplex PCR, the TCRdb table keeps only in-frame clones and is missing some. The sample records approximately 190,000 clones, about 90% being singletons. This CDR3 spans 13 amino acids. Trimming left V 0 bases short and J 7 bases short, with 9 bases between. Germline V gene data show CDR1 as MNHNS and CDR2 as SASEGT. To note about this clone: The same CDR3 also results from other DNA sequences found in this sample.

The sequence was collected from a man aged 55 to 70 with active or convalescent COVID-19. The chain employs TRBV6-1 and TRBJ1-2; a weak D match, TRBD1 (5 bases). The sample was peripheral blood. CDR3 nucleotides: TGTGCCAGCAGTGAAGCCGGGGGGGGTGGCTACACCTTC. Translated, it gives CASSEAGGGGYTF.